Each of the 13 T cell receptor beta chains below was sequenced from the same sample in a study of blood T cells in healthy people across ages. PCR was performed a second time for roughly 7 to 11 cycles using a sample-barcoded 5' primer and a J-beta primer mix. MiXCR was run by TCRdb on the 5' RACE reads, yielding one entry per CDR3 protein. In the table there are 750,000 to 850,000 distinct CDR3 sequences, 25% of which are singletons. The sample was also reused in another study, on T cells of mothers and their children.

Specimen: blood. Receptors originate from a boy aged 10-17 years in good health.

This clonotype turned up a few times. Here the CDR3 DNA reads TGTGCCAGCAGCTTAGGACGGACCGACTACGAGCAGTACTTC. Amino acids: CASSLGRTDYEQYF. The rearrangement links TRBV7-2 to TRBJ2-7; D gene unclear. The CDR3 is 14 residues long. The germline CDR1 and CDR2 sequences are SGHTA and FQGNSA. V was clipped by 1 base and J by 3 bases, with 10 bases between them.

The chain carries TRBV7-9 and TRBJ2-7, with 11 bases lining up with TRBD2. Germline loops: CDR1 SEHNR, CDR2 FQNEAQ (reference sequence). The CDR3 consists of 16 residues. V was pared by 5 bases and J by 3 bases, with 9 bases of the junction left unmatched. The CDR3 DNA is TGTGCCAGCAGCCCAATGGGACTAGCGGAAATCTACGAGCAGTACTTC. Its translation is CASSPMGLAEIYEQYF.

This clonotype appeared a few times. The rearrangement links TRBV12-3 or TRBV12-4 to TRBJ1-5; 7 nucleotides align to TRBD1. Trimming took 7 bases from V and 5 from J; bases not matched to a gene: 8. This CDR3 has 14 amino acids. CDR3 DNA sequence: TGTGCCAGCACAGAGGGACAGTCGTATCAGCCCCAGCATTTT. It yields the protein CASTEGQSYQPQHF.

The rearrangement links TRBV28 to TRBJ2-1; the D is unclear. CDR3 length: 11 residues. V was shortened by 6 bases and J by 8 bases, with 8 bases between the two germline ends. Germline lookup yields CDR1 MDHEN and CDR2 SYDVKM. For the CDR3, the DNA is TGTGCCAGCAGAGATCTCGATGAGCAGTTCTTC. This codes for CASRDLDEQFF.

This clonotype was seen a handful of times. At one boundary the junction diverges from the germline segment, which might be a read error. The chain has TRBV12-3 or TRBV12-4 and TRBJ2-1, with D unclear. This CDR3 contains 13 residues. The DNA of the CDR3 is TGTGCCAGCGCCGCTCCCTCCTACAATAAGCAGTTCTTC. It encodes CASAAPSYNKQFF.

J is TRBJ1-4 and V is TRBV6-6, with 9 nucleotides matching TRBD1. Germline lookup yields CDR1 MNHNY and CDR2 SVGAGI (reference sequence). V lost 6 bases, J lost 8 bases, and 10 bases stayed unmatched. CDR3 length equals 15 residues. The CDR3: CASSPRQGGSEKLFF. The DNA for the CDR3 is TGTGCCAGCAGCCCCAGACAGGGGGGCTCAGAAAAACTGTTTTTT.

This clonotype was counted ten times or more. The V gene is TRBV5-6, the J gene TRBJ2-7, with D unclear. This CDR3 comprises 11 residues. The germline V and J ends were trimmed by 4 bases and 7 bases, with 9 bases remaining between them. The germline V gene has CDR1 SGHDT and CDR2 YYEEEE. This chain's CDR3 is CASSVRREQYF. CDR3 bases: TGTGCCAGCAGCGTGAGACGAGAGCAGTACTTC.

The sample holds a few counts of this clonotype. This rearrangement joins TRBV20-1 to TRBJ1-2; 10 positions match TRBD1. Germline CDR1 DFQATT, CDR2 SNEGSKA (reference sequence). CDR3 length equals 12 residues. After removal of 5 bases from V and 7 bases from J, the junction contained 4 bases not matched to a gene. CDR3 protein: CSAYGQGGGYTF. For the CDR3, the DNA is TGCAGTGCTTACGGACAGGGGGGTGGCTACACCTTC.

This chain joins TRBV7-8 and TRBJ2-1; 8 bases fit TRBD1. After removal of 1 base from V and 1 base from J, the junction contained 9 bases not matched to a gene. The CDR3 has 18 residues. CDR1 and CDR2 (germline): SGHVS, FQNEAQ. CDR3 DNA: TGTGCCAGCAGCTTAGGGCCCTCAGGGGGCAAGTCCTACAATGAGCAGTTCTTC. Translating gives CASSLGPSGGKSYNEQFF.

The chain is built from TRBV29-1 and TRBJ2-3; a weak D match, TRBD1 (5 bases). This CDR3 contains 14 residues. The V gene lost 3 bases and the J gene lost 0 bases, with 10 bases spanning the gap. CDR1 and CDR2 from the germline V gene are SQVTM and ANQGSEA. The CDR3 DNA follows: TGCAGCGTTGATATGTCAGGGAGCACAGATACGCAGTATTTT. Its translation is CSVDMSGSTDTQYF.

This clonotype was recorded a few times. The chain combines TRBV28 with TRBJ2-1; 8 bases agree with TRBD2. Trimming at V came to 6 bases and at J to 2 bases, leaving 15 bases not matched to a gene. This CDR3 is built from 18 residues. Germline CDR1 reads MDHEN; CDR2 reads SYDVKM. CDR3 in DNA: TGTGCCAGCAGCAATACCGGGACTAGAATCGAACCCTACAATGAGCAGTTCTTC. Translation gives CASSNTGTRIEPYNEQFF.

The rearrangement links TRBV4-3 to TRBJ2-1; the D gene is possibly TRBD2 (6 bases). The end of the DNA aligns better with TRBJ2-7, so the J call may be wrong. The CDR3 covers 15 residues. In germline, CDR1 is LGHNA, CDR2 YSLEER. This CDR3 is CASSQFSGETYEQYF. The CDR3 bases are TGCGCCAGCAGCCAATTTAGCGGAGAAACCTACGAGCAGTACTTC.

This rearrangement joins TRBV5-6 to TRBJ2-1, with 9 bases fitting TRBD2. V shed 4 bases, J shed 7 bases, and the junction held 6 bases outside the gene matches. CDR3 size: 14 residues. Germline values: CDR1 SGHDT, CDR2 YYEEEE. The DNA for the CDR3 is TGTGCCAGCAGCATAGGACTAGCGAGGAATGAGCAGTTCTTC. Protein: CASSIGLARNEQFF.